The 9 T cell receptor beta chains presented below share a single source sample, sequenced in a study of TET2 disruption in CD19-targeted CAR T cells. Clones were read by immunoSEQ multiplex PCR, and TCRdb kept only the in-frame ones, dropping some. Its table records under 30,000 clones. Antigens of these TCRs are unknown. The treatment is: autologous CTL019 cells: CD19 CAR with 4-1BB and CD3 zeta domains. Specimen: CD8- CAR+ T cells sorted from cultured blood T cells, collected for CD19 CAR T cell therapy. Subset: CD8-negative CAR-positive T cells from the infusion product. The receptors were sampled from a man between 65 and 85 years old with chronic lymphocytic leukemia.

A remark on this clone: Read data end 3 residues before the CDR3 end; the end is taken from the germline J gene. The chain has TRBV2 and TRBJ2-4, with a tentative D call TRBD2 (5 bases). Germline V gene sequence: CDR1 SNHLY, CDR2 FYNNEI. The CDR3 spans 15 residues. CDR3 DNA (partial): TGTGCCAGCTCGCGTCAAGCGGTGCGACAAGAGACT. Translated: CASSRQAVRQET. The complete CDR3 reads CASSRQAVRQETQYF.

For this clone: With the read ending 3 residues before the CDR3 end, the germline J gene is used to fill in that end. Other DNA sequences in the same sample also yield this CDR3. The V call is TRBV19, the J call TRBJ1-2; maybe TRBD1 (5 bases). The CDR3 runs 15 residues. Per the germline V gene, CDR1 is LNHDA and CDR2 is SQIVND (reference sequence). V lost 6 bases and J 7 bases, leaving 21 bases between the germline ends. The CDR3 DNA, read in part, is TGTGCCAGTAGGACCGTCGGGTTGAGTAGGGGTGGC. The encoded protein is CASRTVGLSRGG. The full-length CDR3 reads as CASRTVGLSRGGYTF.

Note on this clone: Read data end 3 residues before the CDR3 end; the end is taken from the germline J gene. The chain links TRBV5-1 to TRBJ2-3; TRBD2 agrees at 8 bases. CDR3 size: 15 residues. Germline trimming cut 5 bases from V and 1 base from J; bases unmatched to any gene: 6. Germline V CDR1 and CDR2: SGHRS, YFSETQ. CDR3 bases read: TGCGCCAGCAGGCTAGCGGGCACAGGCACAGATACG. This codes for CASRLAGTGTDT. The entire CDR3 reads CASRLAGTGTDTQYF.

Details on this clone: The sequenced fragment ends 3 residues before the CDR3 boundary, so the rest is inferred from the germline J gene. The genes are TRBV20-1 and TRBJ2-4; the match to TRBD2 covers 15 bases. The CDR3 covers 14 residues. In germline, CDR1 is DFQATT, CDR2 SNEGSKA (reference sequence). The CDR3 loop reads CSATLGTSGGHQYF. CDR3 bases read: TGCAGTGCTACACTAGGGACTAGCGGGGGGCAT.

A remark on this clone: The read comes to an end 3 residues before the CDR3 does, leaving the germline J gene to fill in the end. The genes are TRBV20-1 and TRBJ1-4, with 9 positions matching TRBD1. V trimming: 6 bases; J trimming: 0 bases; junction bases outside the gene matches: 8. The CDR3 runs 16 residues. Germline CDR1 reads DFQATT; CDR2 reads SNEGSKA (reference sequence). Here the CDR3 reads CSAPGTGPATNEKLFF. The sequenced CDR3 bases are TGCAGTGCCCCCGGGACAGGGCCTGCAACTAATGAAAAA.

Comments on this clone: Sequencing ends 3 residues short of the CDR3 end; the germline J gene provides the rest. The chain is built from TRBV27 and TRBJ1-6; a possible D gene is TRBD1 (6 bases). This CDR3 has 15 residues. V shed 7 bases and J shed 10 bases, with 20 bases lying between them. Germline-derived CDR1 and CDR2 are MNHEY and SMNVEV (reference sequence). The CDR3 DNA, read in part, is TGTGCCAGCACCTCATTTCAGGGGTCGAAGTCACCC. It encodes CASTSFQGSKSP. The full-length CDR3 reads as CASTSFQGSKSPLHF.

Regarding this clone: The DNA ends 3 residues before the CDR3 does, and the rest of the CDR3 is filled in from the germline J gene. V gene TRBV5-8 combines with J gene TRBJ1-4; 8 nucleotides match TRBD1. V shed 5 bases, J shed 6 bases, and the junction held 6 bases outside the gene matches. Germline CDR1 reads SGHTS; CDR2 reads YDEGEE. The CDR3 runs to 14 residues. CDR3 sequence reads: CASRTGQVYEKLFF. The part of the CDR3 DNA that was read is TGTGCCAGCAGGACGGGACAGGTCTATGAAAAA. The entire variable domain, with the rest obtained from reference TRBV5-8 and TRBJ1-4, is as follows: EAGVTQSPTHLIKTRGQQATLRCSPISGHTSVYWYQQALGLGLQFLLWYDEGEERNRGNFPPRFSGRQFPNYSSELNVNALELEDSALYLCASRTGQVYEKLFFGSGTQLSVL.

As regards this clone: The read falls 3 residues short of the CDR3 end, and the missing part is taken from the germline J gene. Within the sample, other DNA sequences also encode this same CDR3. The chain carries TRBV7-8 and TRBJ1-2, with TRBD1 identical over 7 bases. Germline assignment: CDR1 SGHVS and CDR2 FQNEAQ. This CDR3 has 16 amino acids. Trimming cost V 2 bases and J 1 base; bases outside gene matches: 7. CDR3 bases read: TGTGCCAGCAGCTTATGGTCCCAGGGGGATAACTATGGC. Protein: CASSLWSQGDNYG. The whole CDR3 protein reads CASSLWSQGDNYGYTF.

Notes on this clone: The junction and the germline gene differ at one end; a read error may be behind it. Read sequence stops 3 residues before the CDR3 end, and the germline J gene provides the missing end. Other nucleotide sequences in the sample specify the same CDR3. This chain links TRBV2 with TRBJ1-2; 7 positions agree with TRBD1. The CDR3 runs to 14 residues. Germline V gene data show CDR1 as SNHLY and CDR2 as FYNNEI. The part of the CDR3 DNA that was read is TGTGCCAGCAAGGAAGAGGGGGCTAACTATGGT. Translating it yields CASKEEGANYG. In full, the CDR3 is CASKEEGANYGYTF.